These 27 T cell receptor beta chains share one sample of origin, sequenced in a study of blood T cell repertoires in COVID-19. Measured with immunoSEQ multiplex PCR; TCRdb has only the in-frame clones, and not every one. The sample lists about 250,000 clones; around 86% were seen once. Sequenced: peripheral blood. The receptors shown here come from a woman in her forties who had recovered from COVID-19.

The rearrangement uses TRBV9 and TRBJ2-5, with 8 bases that match TRBD1. V was clipped by 3 bases and J by 1 base; unmatched bases: 5. The CDR3 loop spans 15 amino acids. CDR1 is SGDLS, CDR2 YYNGEE, per germline. The CDR3 sequence: CASSETGVGQETQYF. CDR3 in DNA: TGTGCCAGCAGCGAGACAGGGGTCGGCCAAGAGACCCAGTACTTC. Based on the CDR3 plus reference TRBV9 and TRBJ2-5, the full variable domain is DSGVTQTPKHLITATGQRVTLRCSPRSGDLSVYWYQQSLDQGLQFLIQYYNGEERAKGNILERFSAQQFPDLHSELNLSSLELGDSALYFCASSETGVGQETQYFGPGTRLLVL.

The chain is built from TRBV20-1 and TRBJ2-3, with 12 bases matching TRBD2. CDR1 and CDR2 (germline): DFQATT, SNEGSKA (reference sequence). After removal of 5 bases from V and 4 bases from J, the junction contained 13 bases not matched to a gene. This CDR3 has 17 residues. In nucleotides, the CDR3 is TGCAGTGCTCGTGGACTAGCGGGGTTGGCGGGTCCAGATACGCAGTATTTT. It is translated as CSARGLAGLAGPDTQYF.

The chain recombines TRBV5-1 with TRBJ1-2; TRBD1 is a possible D gene (6 bases). This CDR3 comprises 15 residues. Germline V gives CDR1 SGHRS, CDR2 YFSETQ. The V gene lost 2 bases and the J gene lost 6 bases, with 17 bases spanning the gap. The CDR3 loop reads CASSFVVEGDDGYTF. Written as DNA, the CDR3 is TGCGCCAGCAGCTTTGTCGTAGAGGGGGACGATGGCTACACCTTC.

There are many counts of this clone. This CDR3 is CASSLTGQGARSGELFF. In DNA form, the CDR3 reads TGTGCCAGCAGCTTAACCGGACAGGGGGCGCGTTCCGGGGAGCTGTTTTTT. This sequence joins TRBV7-2 and TRBJ2-2; 11 bases are a match to TRBD1. Germline-derived CDR1 and CDR2 are SGHTA and FQGNSA. The CDR3 runs 17 residues. The trim removed 2 bases at V and 6 bases at J, leaving 8 bases unmatched.

The gene calls are TRBV18 and TRBJ1-6; TRBD1 might be the D (5 bases). Germline-derived CDR1 and CDR2 are KGHSH and LQKENI. Trimming removed 5 bases from V and 9 bases from J, with 17 bases in between. The CDR3 is 15 amino acids. This chain's CDR3 is CASSFNPGDFSPLHF. CDR3 DNA: TGTGCCAGCTCATTCAACCCGGGGGATTTTTCACCCCTCCACTTT.

The CDR3 loop is CASMGTRGGELFF. CDR3 DNA: TGTGCCAGCATGGGGACTAGAGGCGGGGAGCTGTTTTTT. This chain joins TRBV6-5 and TRBJ2-2; TRBD2 agrees at 8 bases. The germline V gene has CDR1 MNHEY and CDR2 SVGAGI. This CDR3 region has 13 residues. The V segment lost 7 bases and the J segment 7 bases; nucleotides outside the gene matches: 5.

This clone was seen just once. This chain connects TRBV27 to TRBJ2-3; 9 bases are a match to TRBD2. V gave up 6 bases and J gave up 0 bases; unmatched junction bases: 4. CDR1 is MNHEY, CDR2 SMNVEV, per germline (reference sequence). CDR3 size: 15 residues. The CDR3 region is CASSELAGSTDTQYF. CDR3 DNA sequence: TGTGCCAGCAGCGAGCTAGCGGGGAGCACAGATACGCAGTATTTT.

The chain couples TRBV7-9 to TRBJ2-5, with D maybe TRBD2 (5 bases). Germline V gene lookup returns CDR1 SEHNR and CDR2 FQNEAQ (reference sequence). The CDR3 covers 15 residues. Trimming removed 2 bases from V and 5 bases from J, with 15 bases in between. DNA of the CDR3: TGTGCCAGCAGCTTATCGAACAGCGGCAGGGAGACCCAGTACTTC. It translates to CASSLSNSGRETQYF. Based on the CDR3 plus reference TRBV7-9 and TRBJ2-5, the full variable domain is DTGVSQNPRHKITKRGQNVTFRCDPISEHNRLYWYRQTLGQGPEFLTYFQNEAQLEKSRLLSDRFSAERPKGSFSTLEIQRTEQGDSAMYLCASSLSNSGRETQYFGPGTRLLVL.

The chain carries TRBV7-6 and TRBJ2-3; a weak D match, TRBD2 (6 bases). This CDR3 has 15 residues. CDR1 is SGHVS and CDR2 is FNYEAQ in the germline V gene. V lost 6 bases, J lost 3 bases, and 16 bases lay in between. The CDR3 reads CASSSYPGATDTQYF. CDR3 bases: TGTGCCAGCAGTTCATACCCGGGAGCGACAGATACGCAGTATTTT.

This clone turned up a few times. This chain links TRBV20-1 with TRBJ2-3, with 8 bases lining up with TRBD2. V was pared by 3 bases and J by 4 bases, with 12 bases of the junction left unmatched. Germline loops: CDR1 DFQATT, CDR2 SNEGSKA (reference sequence). This CDR3 region has 16 residues. The CDR3 spells CSASSIGGRTADTQYF. In DNA, the CDR3 is TGCAGTGCTAGTTCGATCGGCGGGAGGACGGCAGATACGCAGTATTTT.

On this clone itself: Germline is not matched at one junction end, which may reflect a read error. This chain uses TRBV5-1 with TRBJ2-7; D gene ambiguous. CDR1 is SGHRS, CDR2 YFSETQ, per germline. The CDR3 covers 17 residues. The CDR3 DNA reads as TGCGCCAGCAGCCCTCATACGGTATACTCTACGTCTTCCGAGAAGTACTTC. This translates into CASSPHTVYSTSSEKYF.

The genes are TRBV11-3 and TRBJ2-7, with a weak D call TRBD2 (5 bases). Germline loops: CDR1 SGHNT, CDR2 YENEEA. There are 14 residues in the CDR3. V gave up 0 bases and J gave up 4 bases, with 10 bases separating them. CDR3 protein: CASSLDVGAYEQYF. CDR3 nucleotides: TGTGCCAGCAGCTTAGATGTGGGAGCGTACGAGCAGTACTTC. The full variable domain, its missing parts supplied by reference TRBV11-3 and TRBJ2-7, is EAGVVQSPRYKIIEKKQPVAFWCNPISGHNTLYWYLQNLGQGPELLIRYENEEAVDDSQLPKDRFSAERLKGVDSTLKIQPAELGDSAVYLCASSLDVGAYEQYFGPGTRLTVT.

This clone has just a few counts. V and J are TRBV27 and TRBJ1-1; 7 nucleotides align to TRBD1. Unmatched junction bases numbered 2, after V lost 2 bases and J lost 5 bases. The CDR3 extends over 13 amino acids. CDR1 is MNHEY and CDR2 is SMNVEV in the germline V gene (reference sequence). In DNA form, the CDR3 reads TGTGCCAGCAGTTTAGACAGGGTGACTGAAGCTTTCTTT. This codes for CASSLDRVTEAFF.

The chain couples TRBV19 to TRBJ1-1; 9 bases fit TRBD1. Germline V gives CDR1 LNHDA, CDR2 SQIVND (reference sequence). The CDR3 consists of 13 residues. The ends lost 8 bases at V and 4 bases at J; junction bases unmatched: 5. The CDR3 region is CASGLTGGTEAFF. In DNA, the CDR3 is TGTGCCAGTGGATTGACAGGGGGCACTGAAGCTTTCTTT.

This chain links TRBV7-6 with TRBJ2-7, with 8 bases matching TRBD1. The V and J ends lost 0 bases and 5 bases, in that order; junction bases with no gene match: 6. This CDR3 region has 15 residues. CDR1 is SGHVS and CDR2 is FNYEAQ in the germline V gene. The CDR3 loop reads CASSLAQDRVNEQYF. CDR3 DNA sequence: TGTGCCAGCAGCTTAGCGCAGGACAGGGTTAACGAGCAGTACTTC.

This clone was detected once. The rearrangement uses TRBV11-2 and TRBJ1-4; 9 bases align to TRBD1. Germline CDR1 SGHAT, CDR2 FQNNGV. Trimming removed 5 bases from V and 8 bases from J; junction bases left unmatched: 9. The CDR3 spans 15 residues. The CDR3 bases are TGTGCCAGCAGCAAACAACAGGGGGCTTGGGAAAAACTGTTTTTT. Amino acid sequence: CASSKQQGAWEKLFF.

J is TRBJ2-7 and V is TRBV7-9, with D perhaps matching TRBD2 (6 bases). From germline, CDR1 is SEHNR and CDR2 FQNEAQ (reference sequence). V lost 1 base to trimming and J lost 2 bases, with 12 bases between them. The CDR3 spans 15 residues. CDR3 sequence (DNA): TGTGCCAGCAGCTTAGAGGGTGCGGGGCCCTACGAGCAGTACTTC. Translated: CASSLEGAGPYEQYF. The entire variable domain, with the rest obtained from reference TRBV7-9 and TRBJ2-7, is as follows: DTGVSQNPRHKITKRGQNVTFRCDPISEHNRLYWYRQTLGQGPEFLTYFQNEAQLEKSRLLSDRFSAERPKGSFSTLEIQRTEQGDSAMYLCASSLEGAGPYEQYFGPGTRLTVT.

This chain links TRBV2 with TRBJ1-5; possibly TRBD1 for D (5 bases). In germline, CDR1 is SNHLY, CDR2 FYNNEI. V lost 0 bases to trimming and J lost 5 bases, with 26 bases between them. This CDR3 is built from 20 residues. The CDR3 bases are TGTGCCAGCAGTGAAGCCCCCCACGACGGGACTCATTATGGCGATCAGCCCCAGCATTTT. As protein: CASSEAPHDGTHYGDQPQHF.

There are a few counts of this clone. The V call is TRBV9, the J call TRBJ1-2; D gene ambiguous. The CDR3 has 14 amino acids. V lost 0 bases and J lost 4, with 10 bases in between. Germline values: CDR1 SGDLS, CDR2 YYNGEE. CDR3 DNA sequence: TGTGCCAGCAGCGTAGGAGGTTTCTCCTATGGCTACACCTTC. Protein sequence: CASSVGGFSYGYTF.

This sequence joins TRBV10-3 and TRBJ2-7; 9 positions agree with TRBD1. Germline lookup yields CDR1 ENHRY and CDR2 SYGVKD. The V segment lost 2 bases and the J segment 2 bases; nucleotides outside the gene matches: 4. This CDR3 is 15 amino acids long. Written as DNA, the CDR3 is TGTGCCATCAGTGAGGAGGGACAGGGACCCTACGAGCAGTACTTC. It codes for CAISEEGQGPYEQYF.

A single count supports this clone. The J gene is TRBJ2-7, the V gene TRBV6-1; a possible D gene is TRBD1 (5 bases). Germline V gene lookup returns CDR1 MNHNS and CDR2 SASEGT. V was cut by 0 bases and J by 2 bases, with 14 bases left in between. The CDR3 covers 16 residues. CDR3 amino acids: CASSEAIPDSAYEQYF. The CDR3 DNA sequence: TGTGCCAGCAGTGAAGCGATCCCAGACAGTGCCTACGAGCAGTACTTC.

This sequence joins TRBV4-2 and TRBJ2-6; TRBD2 might be the D (5 bases). Germline CDR1 reads LGHNA; CDR2 reads YNFKEQ. V lost 0 bases to trimming and J lost 0 bases, with 15 bases between them. This CDR3 has 19 amino acids. The CDR3 region has the DNA TGTGCCAGCAGCCAAGATTGGCTAGCTTTCAACTCTGGGGCCAACGTCCTGACTTTC. Amino acids: CASSQDWLAFNSGANVLTF.

This chain uses TRBV2 with TRBJ2-7; 11 nucleotides align to TRBD2. With V trimmed by 7 bases and J by 3 bases, 8 bases remained unmatched. Germline V lookup: CDR1 SNHLY, CDR2 FYNNEI. This CDR3 spans 15 amino acids. The CDR3: CASNPLAGVFYEQYF. DNA of the CDR3: TGTGCCAGCAACCCACTAGCGGGAGTTTTCTACGAGCAGTACTTC.

This chain links TRBV9 with TRBJ2-7; 9 positions agree with TRBD2. This CDR3 has 19 amino acids. Trimming removed 0 bases from V and 4 bases from J; junction bases left unmatched: 17. Germline lookup yields CDR1 SGDLS and CDR2 YYNGEE. In DNA form, the CDR3 reads TGTGCCAGCAGCGTAGTGTGGGGTCTAGCGGGAAAAAAAGAGTACGAGCAGTACTTC. Translated, it gives CASSVVWGLAGKKEYEQYF.

This chain connects TRBV6-5 to TRBJ2-7; 8 bases are a match to TRBD1. Looked up from germline, CDR1 is MNHEY and CDR2 is SVGAGI. Losses at the gene ends were 4 bases for V and 3 bases for J; bases not matched to a gene: 8. The CDR3 length is 15 residues. The CDR3 protein is CASSSTGTGRYEQYF. The CDR3 nucleotides read TGTGCCAGCAGTTCCACCGGGACAGGTCGCTACGAGCAGTACTTC.

The table lists this clone with a few counts. This CDR3 is CAWSMGLAGVEQFF. DNA of the CDR3: TGTGCCTGGAGCATGGGGCTAGCGGGGGTTGAGCAGTTCTTC. The chain carries TRBV30 and TRBJ2-1; 10 bases are a match to TRBD2. Germline trimming cut 3 bases from V and 9 bases from J; bases unmatched to any gene: 8. Germline assignment: CDR1 GTSNPN and CDR2 SVGIG (reference sequence). The CDR3 spans 14 residues. The full variable domain, its missing parts supplied by reference TRBV30 and TRBJ2-1, is SQTIHQWPATLVQPVGSPLSLECTVEGTSNPNLYWYRQAAGRGLQLLFYSVGIGQISSEVPQNLSASRPQDRQFILSSKKLLLSDSGFYLCAWSMGLAGVEQFFGPGTRLTVL.

The CDR3 region is CASSLGPTGATAEAFF. CDR3 coding DNA: TGTGCCAGCAGCTTAGGACCGACAGGGGCTACCGCCGAAGCTTTCTTT. The V call is TRBV11-2, the J call TRBJ1-1, with 8 bases identical to TRBD1. Germline V CDR1 and CDR2: SGHAT, FQNNGV. Trimming removed 1 base from V and 8 bases from J; junction bases left unmatched: 12. The CDR3 sequence is 16 residues long.